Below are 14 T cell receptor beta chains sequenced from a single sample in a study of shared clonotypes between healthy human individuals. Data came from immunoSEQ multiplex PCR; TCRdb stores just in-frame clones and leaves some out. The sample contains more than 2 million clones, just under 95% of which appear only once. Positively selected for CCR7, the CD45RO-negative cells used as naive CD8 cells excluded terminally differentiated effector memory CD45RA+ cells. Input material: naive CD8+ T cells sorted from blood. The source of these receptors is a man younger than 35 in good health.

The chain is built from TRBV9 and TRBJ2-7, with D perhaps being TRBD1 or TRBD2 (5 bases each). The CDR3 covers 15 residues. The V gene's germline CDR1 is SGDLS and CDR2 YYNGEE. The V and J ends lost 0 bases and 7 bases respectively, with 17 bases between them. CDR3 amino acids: CASSVAGTDPKEQYF. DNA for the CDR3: TGTGCCAGCAGCGTAGCGGGGACCGACCCTAAAGAGCAGTACTTC. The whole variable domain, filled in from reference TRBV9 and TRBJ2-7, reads DSGVTQTPKHLITATGQRVTLRCSPRSGDLSVYWYQQSLDQGLQFLIQYYNGEERAKGNILERFSAQQFPDLHSELNLSSLELGDSALYFCASSVAGTDPKEQYFGPGTRLTVT.

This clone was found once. CDR3 sequence (DNA): TGTGCCAGCAGTCGCGGACTCCGGACAGGGAATGAAAAACTGTTTTTT. It encodes CASSRGLRTGNEKLFF. The V and J genes are TRBV7-2 and TRBJ1-4; 8 bases are a match to TRBD1. The V segment lost 6 bases and the J segment 5 bases; nucleotides outside the gene matches: 11. Looked up from germline, CDR1 is SGHTA and CDR2 is FQGNSA. The CDR3 extends over 16 amino acids.

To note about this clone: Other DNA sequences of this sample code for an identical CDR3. CDR3 amino acids: CASSPRDGTYEQYF. For the CDR3, the DNA is TGCGCCAGCAGCCCTCGGGACGGAACCTACGAGCAGTACTTC. This rearrangement joins TRBV4-1 to TRBJ2-7; possibly TRBD1 or TRBD2 for D (5 bases each). The CDR3 runs 14 residues. Germline assignment: CDR1 MGHRA and CDR2 YSYEKL. Deletions cut 4 bases from V and 2 bases from J, with 12 bases between.

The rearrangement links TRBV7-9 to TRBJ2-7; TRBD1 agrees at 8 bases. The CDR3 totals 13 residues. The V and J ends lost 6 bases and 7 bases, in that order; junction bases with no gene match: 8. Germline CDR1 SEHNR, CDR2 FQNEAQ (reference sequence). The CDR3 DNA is TGTGCCAGCAGTAGTCAGGGGGCGGAAGAGCAGTACTTC. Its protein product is CASSSQGAEEQYF.

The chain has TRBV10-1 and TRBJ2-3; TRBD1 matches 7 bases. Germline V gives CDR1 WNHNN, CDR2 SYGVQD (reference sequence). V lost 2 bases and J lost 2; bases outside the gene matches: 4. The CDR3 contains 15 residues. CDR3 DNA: TGCGCCAGCAGTGAGGGGACAGTTCCCACAGATACGCAGTATTTT. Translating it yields CASSEGTVPTDTQYF.

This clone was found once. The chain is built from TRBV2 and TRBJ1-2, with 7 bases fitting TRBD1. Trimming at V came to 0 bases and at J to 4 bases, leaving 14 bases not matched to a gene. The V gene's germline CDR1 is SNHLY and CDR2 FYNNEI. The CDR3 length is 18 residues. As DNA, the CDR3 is TGTGCCAGCAGTGAAGCGCTTCAAAGCGATTACAGGGGCTATGGCTACACCTTC. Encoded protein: CASSEALQSDYRGYGYTF.

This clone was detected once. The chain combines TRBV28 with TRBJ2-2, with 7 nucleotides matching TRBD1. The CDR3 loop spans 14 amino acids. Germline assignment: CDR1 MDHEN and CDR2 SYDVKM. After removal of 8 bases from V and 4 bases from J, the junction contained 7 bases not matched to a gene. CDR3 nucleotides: TGTGCCAGCTGTGAGCAGGGGGTCACCGGGGAGCTGTTTTTT. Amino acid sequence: CASCEQGVTGELFF.

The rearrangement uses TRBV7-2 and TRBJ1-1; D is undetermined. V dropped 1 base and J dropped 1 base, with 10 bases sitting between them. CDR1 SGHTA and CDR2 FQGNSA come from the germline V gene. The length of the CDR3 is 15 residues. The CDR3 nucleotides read TGTGCCAGCAGCTTAGAAGGATTGGCGAACACTGAAGCTTTCTTT. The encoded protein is CASSLEGLANTEAFF. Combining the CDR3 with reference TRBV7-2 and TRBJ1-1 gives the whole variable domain GAGVSQSPSNKVTEKGKDVELRCDPISGHTALYWYRQSLGQGLEFLIYFQGNSAPDKSGLPSDRFSAERTGGSVSTLTIQRTQQEDSAVYLCASSLEGLANTEAFFGQGTRLTVV.

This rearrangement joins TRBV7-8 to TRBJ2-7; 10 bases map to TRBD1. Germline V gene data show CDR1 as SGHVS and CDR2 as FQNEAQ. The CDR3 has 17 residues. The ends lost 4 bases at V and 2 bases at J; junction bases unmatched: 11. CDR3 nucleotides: TGTGCCAGCAGCTCACAATTTACCGGGACAGGGGCCTACGAGCAGTACTTC. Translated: CASSSQFTGTGAYEQYF.

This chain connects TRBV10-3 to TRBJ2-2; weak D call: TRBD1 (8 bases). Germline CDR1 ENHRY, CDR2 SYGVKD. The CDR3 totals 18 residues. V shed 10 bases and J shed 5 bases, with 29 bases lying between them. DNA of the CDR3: TGTGCCACCGGAGAGAGCGGGACAGGCCCTTTGAGGACCGGGGAGCTGTTTTTT. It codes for CATGESGTGPLRTGELFF.

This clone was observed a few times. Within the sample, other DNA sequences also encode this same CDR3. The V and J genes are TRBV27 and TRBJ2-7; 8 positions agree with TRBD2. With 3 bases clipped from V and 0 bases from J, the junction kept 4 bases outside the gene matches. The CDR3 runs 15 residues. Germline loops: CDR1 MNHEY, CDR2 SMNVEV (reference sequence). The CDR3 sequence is CASSFLAGGSYEQYF. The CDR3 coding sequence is TGTGCCAGCAGTTTTCTGGCGGGGGGCTCCTACGAGCAGTACTTC.

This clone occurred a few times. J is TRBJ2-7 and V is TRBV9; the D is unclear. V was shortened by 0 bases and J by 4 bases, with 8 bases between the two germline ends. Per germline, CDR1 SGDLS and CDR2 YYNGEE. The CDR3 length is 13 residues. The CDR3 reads CASSVDDTYEQYF. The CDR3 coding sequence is TGTGCCAGCAGCGTAGATGACACATACGAGCAGTACTTC.

The CDR3 region has the DNA TGTGCCAGCAGCTCTGGGACTGCGAACACCGGGGAGCTGTTTTTT. Its protein is CASSSGTANTGELFF. The chain employs TRBV9 and TRBJ2-2; tentative D call: TRBD2 (6 bases). CDR3 length: 15 residues. Germline V CDR1 and CDR2: SGDLS, YYNGEE. V was trimmed by 4 bases and J by 0 bases, leaving 10 bases between them.

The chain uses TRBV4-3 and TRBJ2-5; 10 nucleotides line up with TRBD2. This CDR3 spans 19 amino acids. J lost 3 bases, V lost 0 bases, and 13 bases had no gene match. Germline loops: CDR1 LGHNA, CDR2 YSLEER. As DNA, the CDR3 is TGCGCCAGCAGCCAAGATAGGGGGCCGGGACTAGCGATGGAAGAGACCCAGTACTTC. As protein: CASSQDRGPGLAMEETQYF.